These T cell receptor beta chains were read from a single sample in a study of Tregs in tolerant kidney transplant recipients. Profiling relied on immunoSEQ multiplex PCR, and the TCRdb table lists in-frame clones only, not all of them. This table has around 70,000 clones, roughly 90% appearing once. The sequences come from CD8+ T cells from blood, collected before the transplant. The receptors shown here come from a human donor who received a combined kidney and bone marrow transplant. CDR3s leave out the opening cysteine and the closing phenylalanine or tryptophan. The order of the fields is V gene, clone size, J gene, CDR3 protein. Only some rows state a clone size, as once, few, many or a class for expanded clones.

TRBV7-9	.	TRBJ2-5	ASSTGLAGQETQY
TRBV9	once	TRBJ2-7	ASSVGMGGYEQY
TRBV4-1	.	TRBJ2-1	ASSQGLGGMGNEQF
TRBV13	.	TRBJ2-2	ASLPQTAGGSVGELF
TRBV28	.	TRBJ2-1	ASSLQGISEQF
TRBV13	.	TRBJ2-7	ASSPRGGGYEQY
TRBV5-4	.	TRBJ2-7	ASSFGGPKSSYEQY
TRBV14	.	TRBJ1-2	ASSQDGTVPRDT
TRBV7-9	.	TRBJ2-7	ASSPRLGYEQY
TRBV29-1	.	TRBJ2-6	SVERAGVSGANVLT
TRBV16	.	TRBJ2-5	ASSQSRLAGIKTQY
TRBV7-8	.	TRBJ1-5	ASSLLGGLSNQPQH
TRBV27	.	TRBJ2-7	ASSFSMGGYEQY
TRBV19	.	TRBJ2-7	ASSIDVGPYEQY
TRBV21-1	.	TRBJ1-1	ASTKPIQGANTEAF
TRBV27	.	TRBJ1-2	ASSNRGSGYT